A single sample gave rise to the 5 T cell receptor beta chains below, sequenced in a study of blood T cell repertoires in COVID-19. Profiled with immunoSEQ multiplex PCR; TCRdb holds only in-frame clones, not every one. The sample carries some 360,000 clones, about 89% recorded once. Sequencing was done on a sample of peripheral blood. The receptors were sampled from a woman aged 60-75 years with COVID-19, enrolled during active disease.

The CDR3 loop reads CASSLGGGYGYTF. In DNA, the CDR3 is TGTGCCAGCTCCCTCGGTGGGGGGTATGGCTACACCTTC. The chain uses TRBV18 and TRBJ1-2; TRBD1 is a possible D gene (5 bases). Deletions cut 6 bases from V and 5 bases from J, with 13 bases between. The CDR3 is 13 amino acids. Germline values: CDR1 KGHSH, CDR2 LQKENI.

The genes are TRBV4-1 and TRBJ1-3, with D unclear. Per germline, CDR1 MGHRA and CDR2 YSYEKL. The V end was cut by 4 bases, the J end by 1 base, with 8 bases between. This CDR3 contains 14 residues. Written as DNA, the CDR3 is TGCGCCAGCAGCCCTCCCGGGTCTGGAAACACCATATATTTT. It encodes CASSPPGSGNTIYF.

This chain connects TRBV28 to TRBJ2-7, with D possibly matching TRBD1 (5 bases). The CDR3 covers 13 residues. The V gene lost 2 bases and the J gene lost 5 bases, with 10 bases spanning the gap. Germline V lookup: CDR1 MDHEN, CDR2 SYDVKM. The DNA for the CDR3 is TGTGCCAGCAGTTTAGGGTTCAGGGACGAGCAGTACTTC. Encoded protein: CASSLGFRDEQYF.

The CDR3 region has the DNA TGTGCCAGCTCACCCCCTAACAAGGGGAGGGGCCTAGACTATGGCTACACCTTC. Residues: CASSPPNKGRGLDYGYTF. The chain recombines TRBV18 with TRBJ1-2; tentatively, D is TRBD1 (5 bases). The CDR3 has 18 residues. V was clipped by 3 bases and J by 3 bases, with 23 bases between them. Germline loops: CDR1 KGHSH, CDR2 LQKENI.

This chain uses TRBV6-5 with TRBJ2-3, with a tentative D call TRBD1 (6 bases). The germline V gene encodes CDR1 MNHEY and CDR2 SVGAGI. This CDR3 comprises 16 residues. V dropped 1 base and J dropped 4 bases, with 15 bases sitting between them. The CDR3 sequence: CASSYLGSKGADTQYF. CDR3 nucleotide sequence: TGTGCCAGCAGTTACTTGGGGAGCAAGGGGGCAGATACGCAGTATTTT.